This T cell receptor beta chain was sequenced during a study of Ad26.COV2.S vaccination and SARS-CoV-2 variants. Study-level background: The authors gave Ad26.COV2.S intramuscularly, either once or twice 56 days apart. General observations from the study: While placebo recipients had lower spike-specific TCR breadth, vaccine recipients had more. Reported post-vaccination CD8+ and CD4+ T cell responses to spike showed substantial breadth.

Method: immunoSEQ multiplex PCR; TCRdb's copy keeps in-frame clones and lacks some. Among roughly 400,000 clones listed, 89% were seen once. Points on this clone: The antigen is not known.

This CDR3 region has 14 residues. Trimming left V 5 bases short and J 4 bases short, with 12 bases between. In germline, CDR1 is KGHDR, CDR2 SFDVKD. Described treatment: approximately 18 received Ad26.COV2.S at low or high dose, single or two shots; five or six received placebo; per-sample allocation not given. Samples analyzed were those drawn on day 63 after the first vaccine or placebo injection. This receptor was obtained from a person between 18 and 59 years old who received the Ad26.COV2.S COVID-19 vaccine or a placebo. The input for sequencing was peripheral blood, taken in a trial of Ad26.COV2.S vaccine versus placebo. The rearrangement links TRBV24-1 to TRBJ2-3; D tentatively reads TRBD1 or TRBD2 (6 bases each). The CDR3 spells CATSAGAWPDTQYF. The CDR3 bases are TGTGCCACCAGTGCGGGGGCTTGGCCAGATACGCAGTATTTT.